This T cell receptor (beta chain) was captured by sequencing in a study of OX40 agonist ivuxolimab in advanced cancers. Regarding the study as a whole: Doses of 0.1 to 3.0 mg/kg were accompanied by clonal expansion of CD4+ and CD8+ blood T cells by week 6.

This CDR3 spans 15 amino acids. The V and J ends lost 4 bases and 2 bases, in that order; junction bases with no gene match: 2. The germline CDR1 and CDR2 sequences are SGHNT and YYREEE (reference sequence). Using immunoSEQ multiplex PCR, the repertoire was profiled, and TCRdb retains in-frame clones only, with some absent. Of roughly 40,000 clones listed, around 83% are singletons. About this clone itself: Its antigen is as yet unknown.

The clonotype was recovered from an adult with an advanced solid tumor such as melanoma, head and neck, liver or kidney cancer. The sequences come from CD4+ or CD8+ T cells sorted from blood, collected in a trial of the OX40 agonist ivuxolimab. The chain couples TRBV5-4 to TRBJ2-2, with TRBD1 matching 10 bases. The CDR3 is CASSPTGGNTGELFF. CDR3 nucleotide sequence: TGTGCCAGCAGCCCGACAGGGGGCAACACCGGGGAGCTGTTTTTT.